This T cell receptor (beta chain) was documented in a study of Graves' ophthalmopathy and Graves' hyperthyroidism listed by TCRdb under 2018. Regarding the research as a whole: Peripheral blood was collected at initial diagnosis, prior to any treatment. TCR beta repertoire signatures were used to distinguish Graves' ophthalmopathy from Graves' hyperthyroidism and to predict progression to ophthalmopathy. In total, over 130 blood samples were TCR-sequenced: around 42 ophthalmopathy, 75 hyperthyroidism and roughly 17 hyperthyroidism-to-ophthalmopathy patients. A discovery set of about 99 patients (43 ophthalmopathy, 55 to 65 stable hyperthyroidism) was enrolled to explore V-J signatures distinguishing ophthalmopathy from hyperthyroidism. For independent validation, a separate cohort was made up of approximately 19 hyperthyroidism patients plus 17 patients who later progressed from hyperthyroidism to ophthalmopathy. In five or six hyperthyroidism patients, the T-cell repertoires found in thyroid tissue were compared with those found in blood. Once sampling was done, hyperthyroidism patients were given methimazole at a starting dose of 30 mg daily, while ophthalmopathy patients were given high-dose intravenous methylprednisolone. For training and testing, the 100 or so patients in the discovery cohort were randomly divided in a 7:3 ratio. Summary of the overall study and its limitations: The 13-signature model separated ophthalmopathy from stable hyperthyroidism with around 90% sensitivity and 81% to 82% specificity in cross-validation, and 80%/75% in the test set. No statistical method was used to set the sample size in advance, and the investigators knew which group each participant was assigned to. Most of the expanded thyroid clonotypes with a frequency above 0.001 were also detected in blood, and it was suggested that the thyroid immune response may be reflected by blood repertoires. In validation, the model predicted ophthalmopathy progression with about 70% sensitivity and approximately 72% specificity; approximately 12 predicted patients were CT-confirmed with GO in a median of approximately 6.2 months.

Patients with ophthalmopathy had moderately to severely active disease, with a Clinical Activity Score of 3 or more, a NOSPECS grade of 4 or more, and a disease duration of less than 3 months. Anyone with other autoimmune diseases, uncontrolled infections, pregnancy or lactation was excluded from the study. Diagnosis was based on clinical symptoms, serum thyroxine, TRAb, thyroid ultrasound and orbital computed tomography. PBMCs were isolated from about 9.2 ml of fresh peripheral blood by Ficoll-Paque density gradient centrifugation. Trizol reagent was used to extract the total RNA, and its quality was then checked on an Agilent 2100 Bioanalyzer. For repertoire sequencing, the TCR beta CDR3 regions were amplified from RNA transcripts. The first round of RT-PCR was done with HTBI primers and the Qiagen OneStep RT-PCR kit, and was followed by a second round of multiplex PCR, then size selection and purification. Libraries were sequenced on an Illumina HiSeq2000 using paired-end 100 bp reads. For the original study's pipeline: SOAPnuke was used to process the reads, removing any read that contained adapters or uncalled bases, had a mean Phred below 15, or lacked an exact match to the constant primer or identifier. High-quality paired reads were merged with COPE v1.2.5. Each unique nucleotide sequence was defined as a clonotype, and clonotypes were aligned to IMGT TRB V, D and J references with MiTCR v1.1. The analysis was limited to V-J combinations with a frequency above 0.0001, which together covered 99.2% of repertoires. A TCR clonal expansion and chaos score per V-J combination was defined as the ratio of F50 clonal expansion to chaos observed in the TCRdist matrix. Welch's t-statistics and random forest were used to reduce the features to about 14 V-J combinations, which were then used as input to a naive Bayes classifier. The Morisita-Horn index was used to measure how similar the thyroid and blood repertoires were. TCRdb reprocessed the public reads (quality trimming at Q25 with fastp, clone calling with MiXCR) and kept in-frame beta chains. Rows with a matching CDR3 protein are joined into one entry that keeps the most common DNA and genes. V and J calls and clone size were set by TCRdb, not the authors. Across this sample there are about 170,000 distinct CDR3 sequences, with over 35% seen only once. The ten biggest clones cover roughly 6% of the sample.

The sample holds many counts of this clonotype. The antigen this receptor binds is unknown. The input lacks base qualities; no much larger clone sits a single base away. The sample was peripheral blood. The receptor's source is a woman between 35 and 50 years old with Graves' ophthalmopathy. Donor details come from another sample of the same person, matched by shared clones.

The sequence in DNA is TGTGCCAGCAGTTTAGATGCGGCATTAAACGTCAAGCAGTACTTC. It translates as CASSLDAALNVKQYF. The chain joins TRBV28 to TRBJ2-7; the D gene identity is not certain. V is cut by 2 bases and J by 8 bases, and the space between the germline ends is 19 bases. Taken from cysteine to phenylalanine, the CDR3 has 15 residues. The DNA shown is the 45-base CDR3, in frame from base 1. CDR1 and CDR2 are drawn from the germline V gene: MDHEN, SYDVKM. With all but the CDR3 taken from the reference TRBV28 and TRBJ2-7 genes, the full variable domain is: DVKVTQSSRYLVKRTGEKVFLECVQDMDHENMFWYRQDPGLGLRLIYFSYDVKMKEKGDIPEGYSVSREKKERFSLILESASTNQTSMYLCASSLDAALNVKQYFGPGTRLTVT.